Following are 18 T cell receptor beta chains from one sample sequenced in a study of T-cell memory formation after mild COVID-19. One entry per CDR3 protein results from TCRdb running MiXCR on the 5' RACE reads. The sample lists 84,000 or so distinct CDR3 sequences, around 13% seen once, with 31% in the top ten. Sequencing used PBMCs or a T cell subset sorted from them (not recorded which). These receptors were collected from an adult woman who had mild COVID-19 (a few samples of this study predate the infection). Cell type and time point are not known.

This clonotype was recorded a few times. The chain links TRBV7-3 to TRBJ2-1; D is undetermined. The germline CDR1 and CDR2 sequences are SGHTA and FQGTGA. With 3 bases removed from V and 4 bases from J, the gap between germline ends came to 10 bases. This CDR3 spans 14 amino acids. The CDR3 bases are TGTGCCAGCAGCTTGGGTGGAGAGTACAATGAGCAGTTCTTC. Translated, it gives CASSLGGEYNEQFF.

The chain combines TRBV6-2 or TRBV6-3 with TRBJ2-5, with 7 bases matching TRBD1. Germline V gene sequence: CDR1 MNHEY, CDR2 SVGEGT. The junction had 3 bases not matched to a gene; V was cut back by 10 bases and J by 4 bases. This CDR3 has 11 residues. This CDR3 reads CATAGGETQYF. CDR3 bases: TGTGCCACCGCAGGGGGAGAGACCCAGTACTTC.

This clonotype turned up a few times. CDR3 region: CSVEPGNTGELFF. The CDR3 DNA reads TGCAGCGTTGAGCCAGGGAATACCGGGGAGCTGTTTTTT. The genes are TRBV29-1 and TRBJ2-2; maybe TRBD1 (5 bases). V was clipped by 3 bases and J by 5 bases, with 10 bases between them. CDR3 length equals 13 residues. CDR1 and CDR2 from the germline V gene are SQVTM and ANQGSEA.

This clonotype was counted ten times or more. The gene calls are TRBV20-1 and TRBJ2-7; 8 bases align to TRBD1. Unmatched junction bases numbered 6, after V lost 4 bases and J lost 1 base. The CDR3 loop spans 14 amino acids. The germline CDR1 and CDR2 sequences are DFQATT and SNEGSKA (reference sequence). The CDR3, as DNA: TGCAGTGCTACCGGACAGGGATCATCCTACGAGCAGTACTTC. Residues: CSATGQGSSYEQYF.

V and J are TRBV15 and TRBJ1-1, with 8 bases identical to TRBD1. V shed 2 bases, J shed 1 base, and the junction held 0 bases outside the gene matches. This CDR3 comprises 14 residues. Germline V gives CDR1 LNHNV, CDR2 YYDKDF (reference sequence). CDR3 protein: CATSRQGANTEAFF. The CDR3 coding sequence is TGTGCCACCAGCAGACAGGGGGCGAACACTGAAGCTTTCTTT.

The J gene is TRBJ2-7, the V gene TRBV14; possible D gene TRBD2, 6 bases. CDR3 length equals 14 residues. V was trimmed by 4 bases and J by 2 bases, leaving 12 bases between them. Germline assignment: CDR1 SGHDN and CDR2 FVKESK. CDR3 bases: TGTGCCAGCAGCCGTACGGGGGAGACCTACGAGCAGTACTTC. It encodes CASSRTGETYEQYF.

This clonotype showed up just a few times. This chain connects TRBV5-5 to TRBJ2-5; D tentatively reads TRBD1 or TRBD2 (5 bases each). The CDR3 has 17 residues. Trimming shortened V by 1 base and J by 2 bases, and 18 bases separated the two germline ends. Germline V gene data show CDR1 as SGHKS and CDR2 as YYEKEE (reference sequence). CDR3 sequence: CASSLTYPGRPQETQYF. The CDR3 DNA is TGTGCCAGCAGCTTGACCTATCCGGGACGGCCACAAGAGACCCAGTACTTC.

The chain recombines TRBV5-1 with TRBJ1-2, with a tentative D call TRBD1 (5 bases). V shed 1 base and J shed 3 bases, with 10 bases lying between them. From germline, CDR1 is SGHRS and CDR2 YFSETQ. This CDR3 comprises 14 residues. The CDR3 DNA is TGCGCCAGCAGCTTGAGCGGGGCCGACTATGGCTACACCTTC. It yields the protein CASSLSGADYGYTF.

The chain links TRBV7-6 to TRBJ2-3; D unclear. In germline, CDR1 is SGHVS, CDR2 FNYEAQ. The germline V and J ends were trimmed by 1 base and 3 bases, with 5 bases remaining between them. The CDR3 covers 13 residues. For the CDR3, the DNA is TGTGCCAGCAGCTTAGAAACGACAGATACGCAGTATTTT. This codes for CASSLETTDTQYF.

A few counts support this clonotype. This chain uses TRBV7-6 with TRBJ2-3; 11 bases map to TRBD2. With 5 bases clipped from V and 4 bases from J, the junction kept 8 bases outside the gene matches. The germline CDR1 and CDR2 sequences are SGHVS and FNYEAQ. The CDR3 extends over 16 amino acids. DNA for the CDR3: TGTGCCAGCAGCAGCCTAGCGGGGGGTGTCTCAGATACGCAGTATTTT. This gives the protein CASSSLAGGVSDTQYF.

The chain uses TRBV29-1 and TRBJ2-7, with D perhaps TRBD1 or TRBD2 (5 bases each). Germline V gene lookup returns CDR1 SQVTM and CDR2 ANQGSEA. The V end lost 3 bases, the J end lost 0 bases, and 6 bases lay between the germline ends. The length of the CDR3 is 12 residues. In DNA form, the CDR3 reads TGCAGCGTTGAGGGGGACTCCTACGAGCAGTACTTC. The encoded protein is CSVEGDSYEQYF.

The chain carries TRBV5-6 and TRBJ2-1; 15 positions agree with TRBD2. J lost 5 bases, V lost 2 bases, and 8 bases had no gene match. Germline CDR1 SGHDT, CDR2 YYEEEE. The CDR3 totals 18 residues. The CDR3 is CASSLGLAGGSENNEQFF. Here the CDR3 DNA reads TGTGCCAGCAGCTTAGGACTAGCGGGAGGGTCAGAGAACAATGAGCAGTTCTTC. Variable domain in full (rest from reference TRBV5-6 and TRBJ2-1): DAGVTQSPTHLIKTRGQQVTLRCSPKSGHDTVSWYQQALGQGPQFIFQYYEEEERQRGNFPDRFSGHQFPNYSSELNVNALLLGDSALYLCASSLGLAGGSENNEQFFGPGTRLTVL.

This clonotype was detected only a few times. DNA of the CDR3: TGTGCCAGCAGCTTAGTTAGGGGGCGAAGCTCCTACGAGCAGTACTTC. Its protein is CASSLVRGRSSYEQYF. V gene TRBV7-9 combines with J gene TRBJ2-7; the match to TRBD1 covers 7 bases. With 1 base clipped from V and 0 bases from J, the junction kept 6 bases outside the gene matches. The CDR3 spans 16 residues. Germline V gives CDR1 SEHNR, CDR2 FQNEAQ (reference sequence).

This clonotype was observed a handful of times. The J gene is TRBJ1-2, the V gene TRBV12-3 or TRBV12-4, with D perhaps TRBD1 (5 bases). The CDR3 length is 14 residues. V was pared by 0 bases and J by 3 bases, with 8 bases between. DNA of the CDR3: TGTGCCAGCAGTTTAGCGGGGGTACACTATGGCTACACCTTC. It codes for CASSLAGVHYGYTF.

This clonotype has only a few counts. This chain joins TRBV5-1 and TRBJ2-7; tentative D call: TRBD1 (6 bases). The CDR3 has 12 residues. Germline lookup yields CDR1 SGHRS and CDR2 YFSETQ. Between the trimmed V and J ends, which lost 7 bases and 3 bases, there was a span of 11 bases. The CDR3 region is CASGRDNYEQYF. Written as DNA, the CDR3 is TGCGCCAGCGGACGGGACAACTACGAGCAGTACTTC. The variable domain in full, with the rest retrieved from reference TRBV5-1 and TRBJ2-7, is KAGVTQTPRYLIKTRGQQVTLSCSPISGHRSVSWYQQTPGQGLQFLFEYFSETQRNKGNFPGRFSGRQFSNSRSEMNVSTLELGDSALYLCASGRDNYEQYFGPGTRLTVT.

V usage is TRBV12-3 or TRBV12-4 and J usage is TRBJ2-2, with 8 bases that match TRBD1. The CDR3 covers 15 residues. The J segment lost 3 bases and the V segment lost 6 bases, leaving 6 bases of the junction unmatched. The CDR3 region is CASSSGTGDTGELFF. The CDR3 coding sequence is TGTGCCAGCAGCTCCGGGACAGGAGACACCGGGGAGCTGTTTTTT.

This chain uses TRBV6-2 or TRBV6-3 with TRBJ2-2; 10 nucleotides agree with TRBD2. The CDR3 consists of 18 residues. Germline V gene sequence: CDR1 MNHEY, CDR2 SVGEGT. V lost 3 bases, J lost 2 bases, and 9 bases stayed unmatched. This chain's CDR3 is CASSYSTSGKDNTGELFF. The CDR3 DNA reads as TGTGCCAGCAGTTATTCAACTAGCGGGAAGGATAACACCGGGGAGCTGTTTTTT.

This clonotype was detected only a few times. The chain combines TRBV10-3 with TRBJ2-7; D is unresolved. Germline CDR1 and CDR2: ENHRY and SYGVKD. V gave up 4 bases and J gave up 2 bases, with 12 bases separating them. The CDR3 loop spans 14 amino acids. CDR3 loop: CAISAKLAPYEQYF. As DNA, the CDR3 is TGTGCCATCAGTGCTAAACTTGCACCCTACGAGCAGTACTTC.